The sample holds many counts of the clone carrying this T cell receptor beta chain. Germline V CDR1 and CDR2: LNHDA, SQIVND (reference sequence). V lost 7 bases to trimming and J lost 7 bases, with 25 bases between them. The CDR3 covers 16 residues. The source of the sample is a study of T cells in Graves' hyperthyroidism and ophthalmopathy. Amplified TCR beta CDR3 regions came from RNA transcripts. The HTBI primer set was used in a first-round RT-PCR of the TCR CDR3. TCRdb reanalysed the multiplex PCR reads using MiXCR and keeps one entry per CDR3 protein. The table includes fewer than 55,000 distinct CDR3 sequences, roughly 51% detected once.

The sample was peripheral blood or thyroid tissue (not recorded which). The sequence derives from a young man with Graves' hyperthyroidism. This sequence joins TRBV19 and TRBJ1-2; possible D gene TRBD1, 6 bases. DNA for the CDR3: TGTGCCAGTACAAGTCCCGTACAGGCCCGGGGGGCTGGCTACACCTTC. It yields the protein CASTSPVQARGAGYTF.